This T cell receptor (beta chain) was identified during a study of vaccination effects on CD4 cells after COVID-19. Background on the study: The cohort was immunized with two doses of either the BNT162b2 or mRNA-1273 vaccine. Study conclusions and caveats: Only a single clone (1 of 255 vaccine-induced clones in healthy vaccinees) cross-reacted with common cold coronaviruses. At late timepoints after vaccination, vaccine- and infection-induced clones shrank markedly.

With the ViraFEST assay, the study expanded antigen-specific CD4+ T cells using viral peptide pools, then sequenced them. The culture ran for about 11 days, and then CD4+ T cells were isolated. Each vaccine recipient was nucleocapsid antibody negative and had no prior SARS-CoV-2 infection. Approximately 2.1 million PBMC were placed in each well, which was supplemented with about 10 IU/ml IL-2 and 7.5 to 10 ug/ml peptides. Germline lookup yields CDR1 LGHDT and CDR2 YNNKEL (reference sequence). V lost 3 bases to trimming and J lost 0 bases; unmatched junction nucleotides: 5. The CDR3 loop spans 16 amino acids. As to this clone: Its antigen is still unknown.

The table came from immunoSEQ multiplex PCR; TCRdb's copy has only in-frame clones and leaves some out. This sample has about 28,000 clones, with about 80% found just once. The chain recombines TRBV3-1 (or the pseudogene TRBV3-2) with TRBJ2-3; 8 bases agree with TRBD2. The sequenced sample was CD4+ T cells from PBMCs cultured with SARS-CoV-2 spike peptides, obtained before COVID-19 vaccination. This clonotype was sampled from a human donor who received a COVID-19 vaccine. CDR3: CASSQGLAGSTDTQYF. The CDR3 DNA reads as TGTGCCAGCAGCCAGGGTCTAGCGGGTAGCACAGATACGCAGTATTTT.